This passage covers 14 T cell receptor beta chains from one sample sequenced in a study of T cell repertoires in cytomegalovirus infection (dated by TCRdb to about 2019). TCRdb records Illumina HiSeq 1500 as the sequencer. The public reads were reanalyzed by TCRdb: fastp trimming at Q25, MiXCR alignment, in-frame beta chains only. Duplicate CDR3 protein sequences are folded into a single record with the most common DNA and genes. In this sample the table shows about 490,000 distinct CDR3 sequences, about 17% of which occur a single time. The top ten clonotypes cover under 30% of the sample. Sequencing was done on a sample of CD8+ T cells from PBMCs. These receptors all stem from a human donor in good health (CMV status not recorded). Some clones in this sample may be carry-over from other donors' samples.

This clonotype was seen repeatedly, ten times or more. The chain recombines TRBV7-6 with TRBJ2-2; tentative D call: TRBD1 (6 bases). Looked up from germline, CDR1 is SGHVS and CDR2 is FNYEAQ. The CDR3 consists of 16 residues. V was trimmed by 1 base and J by 4 bases, leaving 13 bases between them. The CDR3 sequence: CASSLGQGSSTGELFF. In DNA form, the CDR3 reads TGTGCCAGCAGCTTAGGGCAGGGGTCGAGCACCGGGGAGCTGTTTTTT. Looking up the rest from reference TRBV7-6 and TRBJ2-2 gives the full variable domain: GAGVSQSPRYKVTKRGQDVALRCDPISGHVSLYWYRQALGQGPEFLTYFNYEAQQDKSGLPNDRFSAERPEGSISTLTIQRTEQRDSAMYRCASSLGQGSSTGELFFGEGSRLTVL.

CDR3 nucleotides: TGTGCCAGCCCTGGGACGGGGACCTTTAACTATGGCTACACCTTC. Protein product: CASPGTGTFNYGYTF. The genes are TRBV6-1 and TRBJ1-2, with a weak D call TRBD1 (5 bases). Germline V gene sequence: CDR1 MNHNS, CDR2 SASEGT. Between the trimmed V and J ends, which lost 8 bases and 1 base, there was a span of 17 bases. The CDR3 has 15 residues.

The chain links TRBV27 to TRBJ2-3; D ambiguous. The V end was cut by 6 bases, the J end by 5 bases, with 15 bases between. CDR1 is MNHEY and CDR2 is SMNVEV in the germline V gene (reference sequence). The CDR3 covers 14 residues. The CDR3 DNA reads TGTGCCAGCAGCCCTGGAGATCGCGTAGATACGCAGTATTTT. It encodes CASSPGDRVDTQYF.

V is TRBV27 and J is TRBJ1-1, with D perhaps TRBD1 (5 bases). Trimming shortened V by 4 bases and J by 10 bases, and 19 bases separated the two germline ends. The CDR3 spans 14 residues. Germline V gene sequence: CDR1 MNHEY, CDR2 SMNVEV (reference sequence). The CDR3 DNA is TGTGCCAGCAGTTCCGGGACGGGGATGGCTGTAGCTTTCTTT. The encoded protein is CASSSGTGMAVAFF.

This clonotype was observed many times. The chain carries TRBV10-2 and TRBJ1-5; 7 nucleotides align to TRBD1. The CDR3 length is 18 residues. V shed 2 bases, J shed 0 bases, and the junction held 10 bases outside the gene matches. CDR1 is WSHSY and CDR2 is SAAADI in the germline V gene. CDR3 amino acids: CASSEPLTGKGSNQPQHF. Here the CDR3 DNA reads TGCGCCAGCAGTGAGCCCCTGACAGGGAAGGGTAGCAATCAGCCCCAGCATTTT.

In its sample, this clonotype was seen many times. This sequence joins TRBV4-1 and TRBJ2-3, with D perhaps TRBD1 (6 bases). V dropped 0 bases and J dropped 1 base, with 14 bases sitting between them. Per the germline V gene, CDR1 is MGHRA and CDR2 is YSYEKL. This CDR3 has 17 residues. CDR3 protein: CASSQDLQGQGTDTQYF. The CDR3 coding sequence is TGCGCCAGCAGCCAAGATCTACAGGGTCAGGGCACAGATACGCAGTATTTT.

In its sample, this clonotype was seen many times. The chain combines TRBV7-6 with TRBJ2-7; TRBD1 or TRBD2 may be the D gene (5 bases each). The V gene lost 1 base and the J gene lost 2 bases, with 12 bases spanning the gap. Germline V gives CDR1 SGHVS, CDR2 FNYEAQ. The CDR3 is 15 residues long. The CDR3 nucleotides are TGTGCCAGCAGCTTAGAGGGGACGGAAACCTACGAGCAGTACTTC. Encoded protein: CASSLEGTETYEQYF.

This clonotype turned up a few times. The gene calls are TRBV24-1 and TRBJ2-5; 13 positions match TRBD2. With V trimmed by 3 bases and J by 2 bases, 5 bases remained unmatched. The CDR3 totals 17 residues. CDR1 is KGHDR and CDR2 is SFDVKD in the germline V gene. The CDR3 bases are TGTGCCACCAGTGATCGTACTAGCGGGAGGGATCAAGAGACCCAGTACTTC. Its protein is CATSDRTSGRDQETQYF.

This clonotype was observed at least ten times. DNA for the CDR3: TGTGCCAGCAGCCGGGTGGAAGATACGCAGTATTTT. Its translation is CASSRVEDTQYF. The J gene is TRBJ2-3, the V gene TRBV7-9; D gene ambiguous. Germline lookup yields CDR1 SEHNR and CDR2 FQNEAQ (reference sequence). Trimming shortened V by 5 bases and J by 5 bases, and 8 bases separated the two germline ends. The CDR3 is 12 amino acids.

This clonotype appeared many times. The chain recombines TRBV7-6 with TRBJ1-3; no definite D call. Trimming cost V 5 bases and J 0 bases, with 2 bases left between them. Germline V lookup: CDR1 SGHVS, CDR2 FNYEAQ. This CDR3 is built from 12 residues. This CDR3 reads CASSRSGNTIYF. CDR3 coding DNA: TGTGCCAGCAGCCGCTCTGGAAACACCATATATTTT.

This clonotype was detected only a few times. The V and J genes are TRBV24-1 and TRBJ2-1; no clear D. The length of the CDR3 is 15 residues. Germline V gives CDR1 KGHDR, CDR2 SFDVKD. Trimming pared 3 bases from V and 3 bases from J, leaving 11 bases between. CDR3 in DNA: TGTGCCACCAGTGATCCCCGGGCCCACTACAATGAGCAGTTCTTC. Its protein product is CATSDPRAHYNEQFF.

The sample holds a few counts of this clonotype. This sequence joins TRBV10-3 and TRBJ2-5, with 8 bases that match TRBD1. Germline assignment: CDR1 ENHRY and CDR2 SYGVKD. The V gene end was trimmed by 5 bases and the J gene end by 0 bases; junction bases not matched to a gene: 2. CDR3 length: 14 residues. The CDR3: CAISRGQDQETQYF. The CDR3 DNA follows: TGTGCCATCAGTAGGGGACAGGACCAAGAGACCCAGTACTTC.

The sample holds one count of this clonotype. The CDR3 carries no conserved terminal phenylalanine or tryptophan, so it likely arises from a read error. No DNA is shown, since the ends of the CDR3 on it are uncertain; the CDR3 is the one TCRdb lists. The chain combines TRBV11-2 with TRBJ1-2. Germline-derived CDR1 and CDR2 are SGHAT and FQNNGV. The CDR3 length is 15 residues, termini included. Here the CDR3 reads CANSHPRIFSYGYTL.

The table lists this clonotype with a few counts. The gene calls are TRBV27 and TRBJ2-3, with D possibly TRBD1 on 6 matching bases. The germline gives CDR1 MNHEY, CDR2 SMNVEV (reference sequence). The CDR3 extends over 15 amino acids. Deletions cut 4 bases from V and 5 bases from J, with 16 bases between. DNA of the CDR3: TGTGCCAGCAGTTCCCTAAGGACAGCCAGAGATACGCAGTATTTT. Translation: CASSSLRTARDTQYF.